This T cell receptor (beta chain) was sequenced for a study of OX40 agonist ivuxolimab in advanced cancers. Findings and limits, study-wide: Certain nonresponding patients likewise had low normalized T-cell clonal expansion.

Of note for this clone: Its antigen is unidentified.

Only in-frame clones appear in the TCRdb table, and some are missing; sequencing was by immunoSEQ multiplex PCR. Among 95,000 to 100,000 clones, about 92% were seen once, and the ten largest hold about 1.5%. The sample in question was CD4+ or CD8+ T cells sorted from blood, obtained in a trial of the OX40 agonist ivuxolimab. The receptor comes from an adult with an advanced solid tumor such as melanoma, head and neck, liver or kidney cancer.

The CDR3 is CASSLQGPPNTEAFF. The DNA for the CDR3 is TGTGCCAGCAGCTTACAGGGGCCCCCGAACACTGAAGCTTTCTTT. The chain couples TRBV7-2 to TRBJ1-1, with a tentative D call TRBD1 (6 bases). The CDR3 totals 15 residues. The V end lost 2 bases, the J end lost 1 base, and 11 bases lay between the germline ends. The germline V gene has CDR1 SGHTA and CDR2 FQGNSA. The complete variable domain, with remaining parts taken from reference TRBV7-2 and TRBJ1-1, reads GAGVSQSPSNKVTEKGKDVELRCDPISGHTALYWYRQSLGQGLEFLIYFQGNSAPDKSGLPSDRFSAERTGGSVSTLTIQRTQQEDSAVYLCASSLQGPPNTEAFFGQGTRLTVV.